This T cell receptor beta chain originates from a study of cytomegalovirus exposure and HLA in healthy donors. The V and J ends lost 2 bases and 0 bases, in that order; junction bases with no gene match: 5. This CDR3 region has 16 residues. Germline CDR1 reads MNHNY; CDR2 reads SVGAGI (reference sequence). The protocol was immunoSEQ multiplex PCR, while the TCRdb copy is restricted to in-frame clones and leaves out a portion. Among about 250,000 clones listed, about 86% were seen once. This clone was picked up one time. The V and J genes are TRBV6-6 and TRBJ2-7; 9 bases line up with TRBD1. The receptor's source is a man aged 18 to 29 in good health and CMV-seronegative. Sequenced material: PBMCs. The CDR3 region is CASSYPGQGLSYEQYF. In DNA, the CDR3 is TGTGCCAGCAGTTACCCGGGACAGGGCCTCTCCTACGAGCAGTACTTC.